This TCR beta chain was observed in a study of cytomegalovirus exposure and HLA in healthy donors. General observations from the study: The availability of immune exposure information extended only to CMV serostatus. Most observed TCR sequences were rare, whereas some public TCRs were detected in many donors. Common viral pathogens were later found to be apparently linked to several of the most significant clusters.

On this clone itself: Its specificity is unknown.

The V and J ends lost 4 bases and 4 bases, in that order; junction bases with no gene match: 2. Germline CDR1 SGHTS, CDR2 YDEGEE. This CDR3 has 14 residues. PCR involved 60 Vbeta and 13 Jbeta primers. Only in-frame clones appear in the TCRdb table, and some are missing; sequencing was by immunoSEQ multiplex PCR. The sample shows under 200,000 clones, around 72% of them seen only once. The rearrangement uses TRBV5-8 and TRBJ1-4, with 9 nucleotides matching TRBD1. Material: PBMCs. This receptor was identified in a woman aged 45-65 years in good health and CMV-seropositive. The CDR3 spells CASSRGQGNEKLFF. CDR3 bases: TGTGCCAGCAGCCGGGGACAGGGTAATGAAAAACTGTTTTTT.